Listed below are T cell receptor beta chains from one sample, sequenced in a study of blood T cell repertoires in COVID-19. Clones were read by immunoSEQ multiplex PCR, and TCRdb kept only the in-frame ones, dropping some. The table shows approximately 360,000 clones, with 70% to 90% occurring only once. Sequencing was carried out using peripheral blood. All receptors come from a man aged 35-49 years with acute or convalescent COVID-19. Each CDR3 is given with its conserved first and last residue. D genes are given only for firm matches. Not every row has a clone size; where given, it reads once, few, many or a size class.

j_gene: TRBJ1-1
len: 15
abundance: once
v_gene: TRBV9
d_gene: .
CDR3aa: CASSPTRGMNTEAFF
CDR3nt: TGTGCCAGCAGTCCGACCCGGGGGATGAACACTGAAGCTTTCTTT

j_gene: TRBJ1-3
len: 14
abundance: once
v_gene: TRBV3-1/TRBV3-2
d_gene: .
CDR3aa: CASSQPGSGNTIYF
CDR3nt: TGTGCCAGCAGCCAACCGGGATCTGGAAACACCATATATTTT

j_gene: TRBJ1-2
len: 16
abundance: .
v_gene: TRBV3-1/TRBV3-2
d_gene: .
CDR3aa: CASSQEGDPGTYGYTF
CDR3nt: TGTGCCAGCAGCCAAGAGGGGGACCCAGGGACATATGGCTACACCTTC

j_gene: TRBJ1-3
len: 15
abundance: .
v_gene: TRBV28
d_gene: .
CDR3aa: CASGRGIVSGNTIYF
CDR3nt: TGTGCCAGCGGCAGGGGAATCGTTTCAGGAAACACCATATATTTT

j_gene: TRBJ1-3
len: 15
abundance: .
v_gene: TRBV2
d_gene: TRBD1
CDR3aa: CASRTRTGSGNTIYF
CDR3nt: TGTGCCAGCAGAACACGGACAGGTTCTGGAAACACCATATATTTT

j_gene: TRBJ1-2
len: 13
abundance: .
v_gene: TRBV5-6
d_gene: .
CDR3aa: CASSLLTFYGYTF
CDR3nt: TGTGCCAGCAGCTTGCTTACTTTCTATGGCTACACCTTC

j_gene: TRBJ2-1
len: 16
abundance: .
v_gene: TRBV7-9
d_gene: TRBD2
CDR3aa: CASSSQGTSDGDEQFF
CDR3nt: TGTGCCAGCAGCTCACAGGGGACTAGCGATGGCGATGAGCAGTTCTTC

j_gene: TRBJ1-5
len: 13
abundance: .
v_gene: TRBV12-3/TRBV12-4
d_gene: .
CDR3aa: CASSDQGRQPQHF
CDR3nt: TGTGCCAGCAGTGATCAGGGTCGTCAGCCCCAGCATTTT

j_gene: TRBJ2-3
len: 16
abundance: .
v_gene: TRBV19
d_gene: .
CDR3aa: CASNPGATGNTDTQYF
CDR3nt: TGTGCCAGTAACCCTGGGGCCACAGGGAACACAGATACGCAGTATTTT

j_gene: TRBJ2-1
len: 14
abundance: .
v_gene: TRBV9
d_gene: .
CDR3aa: CASSGEGEVNEQFF
CDR3nt: TGTGCCAGCAGCGGTGAAGGGGAGGTCAATGAGCAGTTCTTC

j_gene: TRBJ2-2
len: 14
abundance: few
v_gene: TRBV6-6
d_gene: .
CDR3aa: CASRTPSNTGELFF
CDR3nt: TGTGCCAGCAGGACACCTTCGAACACCGGGGAGCTGTTTTTT

j_gene: TRBJ2-1
len: 13
abundance: once
v_gene: TRBV12-3/TRBV12-4
d_gene: TRBD1
CDR3aa: CASSTGTANEQFF
CDR3nt: TGTGCCAGCAGCACTGGGACAGCCAATGAGCAGTTCTTC

j_gene: TRBJ1-1
len: 13
abundance: .
v_gene: TRBV9
d_gene: .
CDR3aa: CASSGRVDTEAFF
CDR3nt: TGTGCCAGCAGCGGCAGGGTTGATACTGAAGCTTTCTTT

j_gene: TRBJ2-1
len: 17
abundance: .
v_gene: TRBV3-1/TRBV3-2
d_gene: TRBD2
CDR3aa: CASSQLSGTSGPNEQFF
CDR3nt: TGTGCCAGCAGCCAGCTCTCCGGGACTAGCGGCCCCAATGAGCAGTTCTTC

j_gene: TRBJ1-1
len: 14
abundance: .
v_gene: TRBV3-1/TRBV3-2
d_gene: .
CDR3aa: CASTPGGTGTEAFF
CDR3nt: TGTGCCAGCACTCCGGGGGGGACTGGCACTGAAGCTTTCTTT

j_gene: TRBJ1-2
len: 14
abundance: .
v_gene: TRBV5-4
d_gene: .
CDR3aa: CASSWWGGSGGYTF
CDR3nt: TGTGCCAGCAGCTGGTGGGGGGGCTCTGGTGGCTACACCTTC

j_gene: TRBJ1-2
len: 15
abundance: .
v_gene: TRBV5-1
d_gene: .
CDR3aa: CASSYGQLNNYGYTF
CDR3nt: TGCGCCAGCAGCTACGGACAGCTTAACAACTATGGCTACACCTTC

j_gene: TRBJ2-1
len: 17
abundance: .
v_gene: TRBV7-9
d_gene: .
CDR3aa: CASSTAAGLDLYNEQFF
CDR3nt: TGTGCCAGCAGTACGGCGGCGGGACTCGACTTATACAATGAGCAGTTCTTC

j_gene: TRBJ2-3
len: 14
abundance: .
v_gene: TRBV18
d_gene: .
CDR3aa: CASSPGRFADTQYF
CDR3nt: TGTGCCAGCTCACCAGGGCGTTTCGCAGATACGCAGTATTTT

j_gene: TRBJ1-4
len: 15
abundance: .
v_gene: TRBV12-5
d_gene: TRBD1
CDR3aa: CASGSGQTDNEKLFF
CDR3nt: TGTGCTAGTGGTTCGGGACAGACAGATAATGAAAAACTGTTTTTT

j_gene: TRBJ1-1
len: 15
abundance: .
v_gene: TRBV29-1
d_gene: TRBD1
CDR3aa: CSVNARTGGNTEAFF
CDR3nt: TGCAGCGTTAATGCCCGGACAGGAGGGAACACTGAAGCTTTCTTT

j_gene: TRBJ1-3
len: 14
abundance: .
v_gene: TRBV5-1
d_gene: .
CDR3aa: CASSLGSSGNTIYF
CDR3nt: TGCGCCAGCAGCTTGGGTAGCTCTGGAAACACCATATATTTT

j_gene: TRBJ2-7
len: 12
abundance: .
v_gene: TRBV28
d_gene: TRBD1
CDR3aa: CATKDRDYEQYF
CDR3nt: TGTGCCACCAAGGACAGGGACTACGAGCAGTACTTC

j_gene: TRBJ2-3
len: 20
abundance: .
v_gene: TRBV11-2
d_gene: TRBD2
CDR3aa: CASSLEKGQGLAGRTDTQYF
CDR3nt: TGTGCCAGCAGCTTAGAAAAAGGCCAAGGACTAGCGGGACGCACAGATACGCAGTATTTT

j_gene: TRBJ2-2
len: 16
abundance: .
v_gene: TRBV19
d_gene: .
CDR3aa: CASHSYSEGDTGELFF
CDR3nt: TGTGCCAGTCACTCTTATTCGGAGGGAGACACCGGGGAGCTGTTTTTT

j_gene: TRBJ1-4
len: 13
abundance: .
v_gene: TRBV5-4
d_gene: .
CDR3aa: CASRLDSNEKLFF
CDR3nt: TGTGCCAGCAGGCTAGACAGTAATGAAAAACTGTTTTTT

j_gene: TRBJ2-6
len: 17
abundance: .
v_gene: TRBV28
d_gene: .
CDR3aa: CASSLVRVSPGANVLTF
CDR3nt: TGTGCCAGCAGTTTAGTCCGGGTATCGCCTGGGGCCAACGTCCTGACTTTC

j_gene: TRBJ2-7
len: 16
abundance: once
v_gene: TRBV6-1
d_gene: TRBD1
CDR3aa: CASSQVGDRGKYEQYF
CDR3nt: TGTGCCAGCAGTCAAGTCGGAGACAGGGGGAAGTACGAGCAGTACTTC

j_gene: TRBJ2-3
len: 15
abundance: .
v_gene: TRBV28
d_gene: .
CDR3aa: CASKARGVPADTQYF
CDR3nt: TGTGCCAGCAAGGCCAGGGGCGTTCCGGCAGATACGCAGTATTTT

j_gene: TRBJ1-5
len: 12
abundance: .
v_gene: TRBV30
d_gene: .
CDR3aa: CACDSLNQPQHF
CDR3nt: TGTGCCTGCGACAGCCTAAATCAGCCCCAGCATTTT

j_gene: TRBJ1-2
len: 14
abundance: .
v_gene: TRBV27
d_gene: .
CDR3aa: CASSFSTGNYGYTF
CDR3nt: TGTGCCAGCAGTTTTTCAACGGGGAACTATGGCTACACCTTC

j_gene: TRBJ2-5
len: 18
abundance: .
v_gene: TRBV3-1/TRBV3-2
d_gene: TRBD2
CDR3aa: CASSQDLAAGGQWETQYF
CDR3nt: TGTGCCAGCAGCCAAGATCTCGCCGCGGGGGGGCAGTGGGAGACCCAGTACTTC

j_gene: TRBJ1-2
len: 13
abundance: .
v_gene: TRBV6-5
d_gene: .
CDR3aa: CARPTQGGYGYTF
CDR3nt: TGTGCCAGGCCAACTCAAGGAGGCTATGGCTACACCTTC

j_gene: TRBJ2-1
len: 13
abundance: .
v_gene: TRBV25-1
d_gene: .
CDR3aa: CASSEQTYNEQFF
CDR3nt: TGTGCCAGCAGTGAACAGACCTACAATGAGCAGTTCTTC

j_gene: TRBJ2-3
len: 17
abundance: .
v_gene: TRBV4-2
d_gene: TRBD2
CDR3aa: CASSQDGDSGGADTQYF
CDR3nt: TGTGCCAGCAGCCAAGATGGCGATAGCGGGGGGGCAGATACGCAGTATTTT

j_gene: TRBJ1-6
len: 16
abundance: .
v_gene: TRBV6-5
d_gene: .
CDR3aa: CASSYFTGMTNSPLHF
CDR3nt: TGTGCCAGCAGTTATTTCACAGGGATGACGAATTCACCCCTCCACTTT

j_gene: TRBJ1-6
len: 15
abundance: .
v_gene: TRBV9
d_gene: .
CDR3aa: CASSVGGNYNSPLHF
CDR3nt: TGTGCCAGCAGCGTAGGAGGGAATTATAATTCACCCCTCCACTTT

j_gene: TRBJ2-3
len: 14
abundance: .
v_gene: TRBV2
d_gene: TRBD2
CDR3aa: CASTIQRDRDTQYF
CDR3nt: TGTGCCAGCACCATCCAGCGGGATAGGGATACGCAGTATTTT

j_gene: TRBJ2-7
len: 16
abundance: many
v_gene: TRBV5-1
d_gene: TRBD1
CDR3aa: CASSLGPGTGGFEQYF
CDR3nt: TGCGCCAGCAGCTTAGGGCCCGGGACAGGGGGTTTCGAGCAGTACTTC

j_gene: TRBJ1-6
len: 14
abundance: .
v_gene: TRBV6-5
d_gene: .
CDR3aa: CASSTSRELSPLHF
CDR3nt: TGTGCCAGCAGTACCAGCCGGGAGTTATCACCCCTCCACTTT